This TCR beta chain was identified in a study of blood T cell repertoires in COVID-19. Produced via immunoSEQ multiplex PCR; TCRdb's table is partial and in-frame only. This sample has roughly 150,000 clones, with 80% to 90% found just once. The CDR3 contains 16 residues. V was pared by 0 bases and J by 0 bases, with 11 bases between. The germline gives CDR1 MNHEY, CDR2 SVGAGI. Sequenced: peripheral blood. This TCR came from a woman in her thirties or forties with acute or convalescent COVID-19. The chain joins TRBV6-5 to TRBJ1-1; D is perhaps TRBD1 (6 bases). The chain's CDR3 is CASSYSETGMNTEAFF. The CDR3 DNA reads TGTGCCAGCAGTTACTCCGAGACAGGCATGAACACTGAAGCTTTCTTT.